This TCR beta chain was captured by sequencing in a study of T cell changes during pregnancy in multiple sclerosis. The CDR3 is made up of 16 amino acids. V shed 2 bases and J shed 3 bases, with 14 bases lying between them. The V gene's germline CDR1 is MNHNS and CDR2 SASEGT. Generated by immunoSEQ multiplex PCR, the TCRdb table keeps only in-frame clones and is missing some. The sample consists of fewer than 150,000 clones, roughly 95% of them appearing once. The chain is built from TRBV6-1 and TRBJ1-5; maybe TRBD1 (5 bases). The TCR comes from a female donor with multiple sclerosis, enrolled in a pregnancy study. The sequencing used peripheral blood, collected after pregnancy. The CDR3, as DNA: TGTGCCAGCAGTGAACCGCGGGGCAGGAACAATCAGCCCCAGCATTTT. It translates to CASSEPRGRNNQPQHF.